This T cell receptor beta chain was observed in a study of blood T cell repertoires in COVID-19 (dated by TCRdb to the early 2020s). About the study as a whole: The collaborator samples originated in the United States, Italy and Spain and spanned the acute and convalescent phases of COVID-19. HLA class I and class II types, where available, came from metadata supplied by the sample provider rather than from assay-based typing. The samples were drawn from the first 160 participants of the ongoing ImmuneRACE study and from 1,200 or so subjects provided by 6 global collaborators. The repertoires were released in a freely available public database meant as a resource for research on the immune response to SARS-CoV-2. The material from the prospective study consisted of cDNA or gDNA derived from T cells, B-cell-depleted T cells, or PBMCs. The sample metadata nearly always contained a de-identified subject ID, COVID-19 status, age in years and sex. The dataset comprised deeply sampled blood TCRbeta repertoires from subjects exposed to, actively infected with, or recovered from COVID-19.

Study-level results and caveats: Clinical and demographic metadata were provided uncurated, with the amount varying by source and participant.

TCRbeta CDR3 regions were amplified from genomic DNA by means of the immunoSEQ Assay, a bias-controlled multiplex PCR. From the authors' description of their analysis: Within the assay, amplification of reference gene primers was used to estimate how many nucleated cells each sample contained. To quantify the absolute abundance of each unique TCRbeta CDR3 rearrangement, sequence reads were collapsed and filtered. For each sample, productive Simpson clonality was calculated as the square root of Simpson's diversity index across productive rearrangements. TCRdb took this table from immuneACCESS and kept in-frame rearrangements with V and J called. Such tables lack part of the clones; where checked against another copy, unresolved V genes explain under half of the gap, and the rest is unexplained. That table supplies the V and J calls and clone size; D and trimming were determined from the DNA. The sample yields under 250,000 clones; around 88% were counted once. The top ten clonotypes cover over 5.5% of the sample.

The CDR3 runs 17 residues from the cysteine to the phenylalanine. Of all the DNA, just the CDR3 is kept, 51 bases in frame from base 1. In Seattle, one collaborating source enrolled patients while the infection was active and tracked those patients longitudinally over the course of disease. Each collaborating institution followed its own protocols to collect whole blood in K2EDTA tubes. Collaborator samples were shipped for TCRbeta analysis as frozen whole blood, isolated PBMCs, or DNA extracted from either sample type. Comments on this clone: The target of this receptor is not known. No clone much larger than this one lies a single base away; base qualities are absent.

The chain links TRBV1 with TRBJ2-3; no check of the table's D call, TRBD1, against the DNA was made. TRBV1 is assigned pseudogene status. The source of this sequence is a woman of 80 years or more with COVID-19, enrolled during active disease. The specimen sequenced was peripheral blood. The CDR3 sequence is CTSSQDPDSQDWDTQYF. The DNA sequence follows: TGCACCAGCAGCCAAGATCCGGACAGTCAGGATTGGGATACGCAGTATTTT.